Sequencing of this T cell receptor beta chain was carried out in a study of T cell responses to AZD1222 COVID-19 vaccine. Measured with immunoSEQ multiplex PCR; TCRdb has only the in-frame clones, and not every one. The sample holds roughly 70,000 clones, 70% to 90% seen once. The V end was cut by 5 bases, the J end by 3 bases, with 17 bases between. CDR3 size: 16 residues. Germline CDR1 LNHDA, CDR2 SQIVND (reference sequence). This receptor was obtained from an adult who received the MenACWY meningococcal vaccine as a control. The V call is TRBV19, the J call TRBJ1-5, with D perhaps TRBD1 (6 bases). The starting material was peripheral blood, obtained 28 days after the second dose of the MenACWY control vaccine. The CDR3 DNA reads as TGTGCCAGTAGTGAATACAGGGTTGGGGACAATCAGCCCCAGCATTTT. Amino acids: CASSEYRVGDNQPQHF.